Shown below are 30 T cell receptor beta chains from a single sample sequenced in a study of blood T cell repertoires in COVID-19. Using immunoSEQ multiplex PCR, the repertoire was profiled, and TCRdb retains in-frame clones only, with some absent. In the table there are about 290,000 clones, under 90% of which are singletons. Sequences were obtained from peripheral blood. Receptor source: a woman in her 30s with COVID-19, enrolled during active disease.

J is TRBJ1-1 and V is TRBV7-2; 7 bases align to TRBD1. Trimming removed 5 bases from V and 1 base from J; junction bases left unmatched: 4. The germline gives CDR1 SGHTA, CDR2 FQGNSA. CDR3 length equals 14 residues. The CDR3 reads CASSVNRGNTEAFF. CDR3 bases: TGTGCCAGCAGCGTGAACAGGGGGAACACTGAAGCTTTCTTT.

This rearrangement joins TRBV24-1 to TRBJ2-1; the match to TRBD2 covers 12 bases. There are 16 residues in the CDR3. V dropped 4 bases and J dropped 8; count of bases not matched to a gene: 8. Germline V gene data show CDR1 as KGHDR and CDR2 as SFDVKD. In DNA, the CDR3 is TGTGCCACCAGTGAATTGACTAGCGGGGGCTGGGATGAGCAGTTCTTC. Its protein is CATSELTSGGWDEQFF.

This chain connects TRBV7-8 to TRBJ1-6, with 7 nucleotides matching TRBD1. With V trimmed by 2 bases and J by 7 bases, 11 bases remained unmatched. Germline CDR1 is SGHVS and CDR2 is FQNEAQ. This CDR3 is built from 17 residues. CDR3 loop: CASSLKASGQTNSPLHF. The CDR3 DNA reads TGTGCCAGCAGCTTAAAAGCTTCGGGACAGACGAATTCACCCCTCCACTTT.

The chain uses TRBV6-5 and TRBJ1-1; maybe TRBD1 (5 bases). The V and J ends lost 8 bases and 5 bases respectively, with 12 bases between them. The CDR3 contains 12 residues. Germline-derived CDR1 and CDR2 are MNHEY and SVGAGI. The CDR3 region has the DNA TGTGCCAGCTCCCCGGGGGAGACTGAAGCTTTCTTT. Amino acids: CASSPGETEAFF.

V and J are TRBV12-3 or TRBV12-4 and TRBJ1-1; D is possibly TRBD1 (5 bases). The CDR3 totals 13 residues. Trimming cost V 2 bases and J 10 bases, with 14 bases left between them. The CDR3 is CASSLSGYDVAFF. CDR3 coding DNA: TGTGCCAGCAGTTTATCAGGGTATGATGTAGCTTTCTTT.

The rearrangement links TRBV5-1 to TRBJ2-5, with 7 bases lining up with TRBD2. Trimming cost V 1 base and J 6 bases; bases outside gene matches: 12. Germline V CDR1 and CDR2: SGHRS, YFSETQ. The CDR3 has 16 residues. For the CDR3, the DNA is TGCGCCAGCAGCTTGATACCTTCTGGGGGGGAAAAGACCCAGTACTTC. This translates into CASSLIPSGGEKTQYF. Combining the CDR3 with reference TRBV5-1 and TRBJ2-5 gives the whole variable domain KAGVTQTPRYLIKTRGQQVTLSCSPISGHRSVSWYQQTPGQGLQFLFEYFSETQRNKGNFPGRFSGRQFSNSRSEMNVSTLELGDSALYLCASSLIPSGGEKTQYFGPGTRLLVL.

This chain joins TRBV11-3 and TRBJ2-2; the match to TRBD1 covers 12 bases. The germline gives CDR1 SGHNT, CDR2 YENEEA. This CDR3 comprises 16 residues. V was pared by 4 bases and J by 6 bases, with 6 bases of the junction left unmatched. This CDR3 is CASSSRDRGLSGELFF. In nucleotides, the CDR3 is TGTGCCAGCAGCTCCCGGGACAGGGGGCTCTCCGGGGAGCTGTTTTTT.

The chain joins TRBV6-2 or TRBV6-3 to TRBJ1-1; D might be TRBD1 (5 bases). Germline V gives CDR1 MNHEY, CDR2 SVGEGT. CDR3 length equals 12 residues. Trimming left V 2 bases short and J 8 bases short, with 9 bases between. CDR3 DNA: TGTGCCAGCAGTTACCAGGGCAGCGAAGCTTTCTTT. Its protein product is CASSYQGSEAFF.

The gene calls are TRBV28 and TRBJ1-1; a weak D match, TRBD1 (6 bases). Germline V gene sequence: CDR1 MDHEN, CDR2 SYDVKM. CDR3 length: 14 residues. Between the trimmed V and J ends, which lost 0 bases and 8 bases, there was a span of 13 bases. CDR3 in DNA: TGTGCCAGCAGTTTATGGAGGGGGGGGCAGGAAGCTTTCTTT. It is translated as CASSLWRGGQEAFF.

The CDR3 DNA reads as TGTGCCAGCAGCTTGGGTGATGACAGGGGGCTGGTGCATAGTTCACCCCTCCACTTT. Translation gives CASSLGDDRGLVHSSPLHF. This chain uses TRBV7-9 with TRBJ1-6, with 10 bases aligning to TRBD1. Germline CDR1 is SEHNR and CDR2 is FQNEAQ (reference sequence). Unmatched junction bases numbered 17, after V lost 3 bases and J lost 9 bases. The CDR3 extends over 19 amino acids.

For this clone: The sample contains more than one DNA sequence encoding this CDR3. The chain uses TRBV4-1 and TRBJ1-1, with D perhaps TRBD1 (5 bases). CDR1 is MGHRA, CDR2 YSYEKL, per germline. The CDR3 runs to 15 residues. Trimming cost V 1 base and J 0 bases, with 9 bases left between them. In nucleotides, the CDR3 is TGCGCCAGCAGCCAAGGTGGACAACTGAACACTGAAGCTTTCTTT. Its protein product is CASSQGGQLNTEAFF.

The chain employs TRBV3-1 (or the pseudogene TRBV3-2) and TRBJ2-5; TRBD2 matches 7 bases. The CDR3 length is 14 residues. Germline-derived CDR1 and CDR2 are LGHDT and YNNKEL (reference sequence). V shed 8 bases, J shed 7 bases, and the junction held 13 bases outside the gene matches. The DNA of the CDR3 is TGTGCCAGCCAGCCGAACCCGCCGGGAGGGACCCAGTACTTC. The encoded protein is CASQPNPPGGTQYF.

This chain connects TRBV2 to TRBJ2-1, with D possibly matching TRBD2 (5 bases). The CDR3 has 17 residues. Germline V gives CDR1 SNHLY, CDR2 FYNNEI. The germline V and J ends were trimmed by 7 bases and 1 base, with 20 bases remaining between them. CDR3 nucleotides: TGTGCCAGCATACCTTTGGACGAGGGAAGTTCCTACAATGAGCAGTTCTTC. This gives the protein CASIPLDEGSSYNEQFF.

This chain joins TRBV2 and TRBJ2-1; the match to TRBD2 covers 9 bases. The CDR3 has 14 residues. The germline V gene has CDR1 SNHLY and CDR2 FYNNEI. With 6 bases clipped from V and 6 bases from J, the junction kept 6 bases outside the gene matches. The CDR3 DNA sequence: TGTGCCAGCAGCCCCCAGCGGGGGGCCAATGAGCAGTTCTTC. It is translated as CASSPQRGANEQFF. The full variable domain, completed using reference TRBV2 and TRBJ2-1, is EPEVTQTPSHQVTQMGQEVILRCVPISNHLYFYWYRQILGQKVEFLVSFYNNEISEKSEIFDDQFSVERPDGSNFTLKIRSTKLEDSAMYFCASSPQRGANEQFFGPGTRLTVL.

The CDR3 region is CASIRVTSGGRGNTGELFF. CDR3 sequence (DNA): TGTGCCAGCATCCGGGTGACTAGCGGGGGGCGTGGTAACACCGGGGAGCTGTTTTTT. The chain has TRBV7-2 and TRBJ2-2; 13 bases match TRBD2. CDR1 and CDR2 (germline): SGHTA, FQGNSA. The CDR3 loop spans 19 amino acids. J lost 2 bases, V lost 7 bases, and 13 bases had no gene match.

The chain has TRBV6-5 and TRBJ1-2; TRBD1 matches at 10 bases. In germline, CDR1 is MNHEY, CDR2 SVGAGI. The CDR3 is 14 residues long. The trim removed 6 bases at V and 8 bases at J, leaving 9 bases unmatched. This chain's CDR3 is CASRPSGTGEGYTF. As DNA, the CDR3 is TGTGCCAGCAGACCTAGCGGGACAGGGGAAGGCTACACCTTC.

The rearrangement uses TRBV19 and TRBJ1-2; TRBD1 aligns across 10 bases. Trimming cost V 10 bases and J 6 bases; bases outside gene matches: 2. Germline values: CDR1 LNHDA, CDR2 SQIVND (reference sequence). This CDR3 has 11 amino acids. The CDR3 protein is CAIGTGDGYTF. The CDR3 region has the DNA TGTGCCATAGGGACAGGGGATGGCTACACCTTC.

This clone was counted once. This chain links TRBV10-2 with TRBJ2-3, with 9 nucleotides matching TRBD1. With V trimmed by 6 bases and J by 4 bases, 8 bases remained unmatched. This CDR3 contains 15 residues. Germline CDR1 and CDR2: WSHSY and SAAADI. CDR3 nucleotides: TGCGCCAGCAGCATGACAGGGGGGGGCGCAGATACGCAGTATTTT. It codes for CASSMTGGGADTQYF.

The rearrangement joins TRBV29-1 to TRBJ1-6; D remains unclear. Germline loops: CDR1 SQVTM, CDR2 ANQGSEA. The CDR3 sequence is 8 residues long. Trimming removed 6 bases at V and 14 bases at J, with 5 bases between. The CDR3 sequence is CSVQTLHF. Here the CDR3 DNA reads TGCAGCGTCCAGACCCTCCACTTT.

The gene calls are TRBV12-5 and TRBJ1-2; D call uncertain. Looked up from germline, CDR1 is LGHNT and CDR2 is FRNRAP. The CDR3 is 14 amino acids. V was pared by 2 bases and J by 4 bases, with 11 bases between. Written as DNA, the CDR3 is TGTGCTAGTGGTTTGACAGATTCTTCCTATGGCTACACCTTC. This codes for CASGLTDSSYGYTF. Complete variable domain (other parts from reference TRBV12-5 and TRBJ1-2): DARVTQTPRHKVTEMGQEVTMRCQPILGHNTVFWYRQTMMQGLELLAYFRNRAPLDDSGMPKDRFSAEMPDATLATLKIQPSEPRDSAVYFCASGLTDSSYGYTFGSGTRLTVV.

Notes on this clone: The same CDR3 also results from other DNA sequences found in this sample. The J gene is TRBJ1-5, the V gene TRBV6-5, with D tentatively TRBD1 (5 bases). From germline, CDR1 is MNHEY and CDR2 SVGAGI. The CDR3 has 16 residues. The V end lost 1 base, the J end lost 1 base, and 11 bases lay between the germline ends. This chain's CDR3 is CASSYFGRGSNQPQHF. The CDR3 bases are TGTGCCAGCAGTTACTTCGGCCGGGGGAGCAATCAGCCCCAGCATTTT.

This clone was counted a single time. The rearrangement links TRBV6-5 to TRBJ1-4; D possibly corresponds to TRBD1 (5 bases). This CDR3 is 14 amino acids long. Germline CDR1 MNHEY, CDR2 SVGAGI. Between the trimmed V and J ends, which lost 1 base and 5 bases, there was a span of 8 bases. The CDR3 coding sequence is TGTGCCAGCAGTTACTACACAGGAAATGAAAAACTGTTTTTT. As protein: CASSYYTGNEKLFF.

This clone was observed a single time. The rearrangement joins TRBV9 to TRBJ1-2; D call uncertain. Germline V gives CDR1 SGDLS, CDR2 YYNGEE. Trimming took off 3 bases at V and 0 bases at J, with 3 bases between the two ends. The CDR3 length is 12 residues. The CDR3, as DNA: TGTGCCAGCAGCGACACTAACTATGGCTACACCTTC. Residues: CASSDTNYGYTF.

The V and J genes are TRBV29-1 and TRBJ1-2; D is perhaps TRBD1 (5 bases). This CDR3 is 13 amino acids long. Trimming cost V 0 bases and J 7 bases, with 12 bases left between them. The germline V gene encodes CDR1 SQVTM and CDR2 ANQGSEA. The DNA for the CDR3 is TGCAGCGTTGAAGATCAGGGTAGTTTTGGCTACACCTTC. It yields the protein CSVEDQGSFGYTF.

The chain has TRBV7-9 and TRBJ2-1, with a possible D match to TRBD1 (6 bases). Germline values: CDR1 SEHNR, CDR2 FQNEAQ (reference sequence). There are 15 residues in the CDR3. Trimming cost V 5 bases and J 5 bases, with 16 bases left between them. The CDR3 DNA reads TGTGCCAGCAGCCCTTACTCCGGGACAAACAATGAGCAGTTCTTC. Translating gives CASSPYSGTNNEQFF.

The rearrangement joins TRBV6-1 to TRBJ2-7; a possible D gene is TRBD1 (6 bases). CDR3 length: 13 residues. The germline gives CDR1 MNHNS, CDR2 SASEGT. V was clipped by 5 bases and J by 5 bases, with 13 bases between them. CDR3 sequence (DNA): TGTGCCAGCAGTTTCGACAGGTCCCACGAGCAGTACTTC. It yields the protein CASSFDRSHEQYF.

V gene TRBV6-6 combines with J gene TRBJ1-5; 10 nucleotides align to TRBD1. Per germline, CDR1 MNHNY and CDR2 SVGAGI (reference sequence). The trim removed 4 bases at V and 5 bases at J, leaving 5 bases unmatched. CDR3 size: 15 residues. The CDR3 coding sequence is TGTGCCAGCAGTTCACCCGGGACAGGGGATCAGCCCCAGCATTTT. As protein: CASSSPGTGDQPQHF.

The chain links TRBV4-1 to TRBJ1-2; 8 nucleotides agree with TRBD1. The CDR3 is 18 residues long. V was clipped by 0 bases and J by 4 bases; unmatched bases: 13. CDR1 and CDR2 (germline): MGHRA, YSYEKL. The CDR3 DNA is TGCGCCAGCAGCCAAGATTGGGTTGGACAGGGACGTCCCTATGGCTACACCTTC. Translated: CASSQDWVGQGRPYGYTF.

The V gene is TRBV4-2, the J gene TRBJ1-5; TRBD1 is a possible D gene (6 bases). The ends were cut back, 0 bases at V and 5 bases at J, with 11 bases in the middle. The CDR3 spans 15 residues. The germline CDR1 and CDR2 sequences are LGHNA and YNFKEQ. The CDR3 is CASSQDMGAYQPQHF. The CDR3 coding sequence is TGTGCCAGCAGCCAAGATATGGGGGCGTATCAGCCCCAGCATTTT.

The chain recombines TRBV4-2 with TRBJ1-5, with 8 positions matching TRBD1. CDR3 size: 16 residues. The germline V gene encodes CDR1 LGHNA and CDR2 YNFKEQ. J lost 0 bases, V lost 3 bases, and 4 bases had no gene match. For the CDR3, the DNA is TGTGCCAGCAGCCAGGAGGGGACAGGTAGCAATCAGCCCCAGCATTTT. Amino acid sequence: CASSQEGTGSNQPQHF.